What follows are 8 T cell receptor beta chains derived from one specimen sequenced in a study of shared clonotypes between healthy human individuals. TCRdb keeps only in-frame clones here, not all; method: immunoSEQ multiplex PCR. The sample yields under 600,000 clones, 98% seen once. Positive CCR7 selection of CD45RO-negative cells yielded the naive CD8 cells, and terminally differentiated effector memory CD45RA+ cells were excluded. The sequenced material came from naive CD8+ T cells sorted from blood. The receptor source for this set is a man between 25 and 39 years old in good health.

The chain combines TRBV11-2 with TRBJ2-7, with D maybe TRBD1 (6 bases). Germline V gives CDR1 SGHAT, CDR2 FQNNGV. The CDR3 runs to 14 residues. V was pared by 2 bases and J by 7 bases, with 15 bases between. CDR3 in DNA: TGTGCCAGCAGCTTAAGATCCAGGGGTAAAGAGCAGTACTTC. It encodes CASSLRSRGKEQYF.

In this sample, this clone turned up once. The genes are TRBV9 and TRBJ2-3; D is ambiguous. The V gene's germline CDR1 is SGDLS and CDR2 YYNGEE. This CDR3 contains 15 residues. V shed 0 bases and J shed 5 bases, with 13 bases lying between them. CDR3 loop: CASSVEGQPRDTQYF. The CDR3, as DNA: TGTGCCAGCAGCGTAGAGGGTCAGCCTAGAGATACGCAGTATTTT.

The chain carries TRBV27 and TRBJ2-7; D is perhaps TRBD1 (6 bases). V gave up 7 bases and J gave up 4 bases, with 20 bases separating them. The CDR3 length is 15 residues. Germline loops: CDR1 MNHEY, CDR2 SMNVEV (reference sequence). CDR3 residues: CASNPRAGVLYEQYF. The CDR3 DNA reads as TGTGCCAGCAACCCTCGGGCAGGGGTGCTGTACGAGCAGTACTTC.

This chain joins TRBV6-5 and TRBJ2-5, with TRBD2 matching 8 bases. The ends lost 8 bases at V and 4 bases at J; junction bases unmatched: 6. The CDR3 runs 13 residues. Germline CDR1 MNHEY, CDR2 SVGAGI. In DNA, the CDR3 is TGTGCCAGCCTAGCGGGCCTCGGAGAGACCCAGTACTTC. It encodes CASLAGLGETQYF.

V gene TRBV7-9 combines with J gene TRBJ2-7; D is uncertain. V was clipped by 4 bases and J by 7 bases, with 20 bases between them. The CDR3 has 15 residues. The germline CDR1 and CDR2 sequences are SEHNR and FQNEAQ (reference sequence). CDR3 nucleotides: TGTGCCAGCAGCTCCCCTGGGCAGGCCTTCGGGGAGCAGTACTTC. As protein: CASSSPGQAFGEQYF.

CDR3 nucleotide sequence: TGTGCCAGCAGCGGGTATCGAGAGCAAGAGACCCAGTACTTC. It encodes CASSGYREQETQYF. The chain has TRBV11-2 and TRBJ2-5; D gene unclear. CDR3 length: 14 residues. V was shortened by 5 bases and J by 2 bases, with 12 bases between the two germline ends. CDR1 is SGHAT, CDR2 FQNNGV, per germline. The whole variable domain, remainder taken from reference TRBV11-2 and TRBJ2-5, is EAGVAQSPRYKIIEKRQSVAFWCNPISGHATLYWYQQILGQGPKLLIQFQNNGVVDDSQLPKDRFSAERLKGVDSTLKIQPAKLEDSAVYLCASSGYREQETQYFGPGTRLLVL.

V gene TRBV7-8 combines with J gene TRBJ1-3; no clear D. Trimming stripped 0 bases from V and 0 bases from J, with 9 bases between. The CDR3 has 16 amino acids. The germline gives CDR1 SGHVS, CDR2 FQNEAQ. The CDR3 DNA reads as TGTGCCAGCAGCTTAGCGTTCTTAAGCTCTGGAAACACCATATATTTT. Translated: CASSLAFLSSGNTIYF.

The V gene is TRBV6-1, the J gene TRBJ2-7; D call uncertain. The CDR3 contains 11 residues. Trimming removed 7 bases from V and 6 bases from J, with 10 bases in between. Germline values: CDR1 MNHNS, CDR2 SASEGT. CDR3 in amino acids: CASNNSGEQYF. CDR3 bases: TGTGCCAGCAATAACTCGGGCGAGCAGTACTTC.